This entry lists 24 T cell receptor beta chains sequenced from one sample in a study of cytomegalovirus exposure and HLA in healthy donors (dated by TCRdb to 2015 to 2018). The library came from the immunoSEQ multiplex PCR assay. For the multiplex PCR, a mixture combining 60 forward primers for TCR Vbeta segments and 13 reverse primers for TCR Jbeta segments was used. In TCRdb, the immuneACCESS table is reduced to in-frame sequences with V and J assigned. These tables do not hold every clone; where another copy was compared, an unresolved V gene accounts for under half, and the others remain unexplained. This sample gives some 180,000 clones in total; under 80% of them show up just once. The ten largest clones take up 2% to 2.5% of the sample. Sequencing was performed on PBMCs. The receptors shown here come from a woman aged 25 to 45 in good health and CMV-seropositive.

The CDR3 region is CASTHSGTGSLFGNTIYF. The CDR3 DNA follows: TGTGCCAGCACCCACTCCGGGACAGGGTCTCTCTTTGGAAACACCATATATTTT. The chain combines TRBV28 with TRBJ1-3, with TRBD1 identical over 9 bases. Germline V lookup: CDR1 MDHEN, CDR2 SYDVKM. The CDR3 consists of 18 residues. V lost 7 bases, J lost 3 bases, and 16 bases stayed unmatched.

The chain uses TRBV19 and TRBJ1-1, with D unresolved. Deletions cut 2 bases from V and 3 bases from J, with 7 bases between. The germline V gene has CDR1 LNHDA and CDR2 SQIVND (reference sequence). The CDR3 spans 13 residues. The CDR3, as DNA: TGTGCCAGTAGTATATTACGGGACACTGAAGCTTTCTTT. Its protein product is CASSILRDTEAFF.

The CDR3 coding sequence is TGTGCCAGCAGAATTTTCGGGGGACGGGGGTCTTATGGCTACACCTTC. Translation gives CASRIFGGRGSYGYTF. This chain links TRBV27 with TRBJ1-2; a possible D gene is TRBD1 (5 bases). This CDR3 comprises 16 residues. Germline V gives CDR1 MNHEY, CDR2 SMNVEV (reference sequence). The V end lost 6 bases, the J end lost 5 bases, and 22 bases lay between the germline ends.

This chain connects TRBV29-1 to TRBJ2-1, with TRBD1 identical over 7 bases. Trimming took 8 bases from V and 2 from J; bases not matched to a gene: 9. This CDR3 region has 14 residues. The germline CDR1 and CDR2 sequences are SQVTM and ANQGSEA. In DNA, the CDR3 is TGCAGCACGAAAAGGGGGCAGCCCTACAATGAGCAGTTCTTC. Its protein product is CSTKRGQPYNEQFF.

The chain joins TRBV19 to TRBJ1-2, with 9 positions matching TRBD1. The CDR3 length is 15 residues. Germline V CDR1 and CDR2: LNHDA, SQIVND (reference sequence). V lost 8 bases, J lost 4 bases, and 11 bases stayed unmatched. CDR3 in amino acids: CASGSSYRGLYGYTF. CDR3 DNA sequence: TGTGCCAGTGGAAGTTCCTACAGGGGGCTCTATGGCTACACCTTC. The variable domain in full, completed from reference TRBV19 and TRBJ1-2, reads DGGITQSPKYLFRKEGQNVTLSCEQNLNHDAMYWYRQDPGQGLRLIYYSQIVNDFQKGDIAEGYSVSREKKESFPLTVTSAQKNPTAFYLCASGSSYRGLYGYTFGSGTRLTVV.

The gene calls are TRBV7-9 and TRBJ1-2, with unresolved D. CDR3 length equals 14 residues. The V end lost 4 bases, the J end lost 7 bases, and 16 bases lay between the germline ends. The V gene's germline CDR1 is SEHNR and CDR2 FQNEAQ (reference sequence). The CDR3 nucleotides are TGTGCCAGCAGCTCGAGGGCCTCAGCGGGTGGCTACACCTTC. Translating it yields CASSSRASAGGYTF.

J is TRBJ2-1 and V is TRBV4-1, with 8 positions matching TRBD2. Germline V CDR1 and CDR2: MGHRA, YSYEKL. The CDR3 consists of 16 residues. Losses at the gene ends were 1 base for V and 2 bases for J; bases not matched to a gene: 4. The DNA for the CDR3 is TGCGCCAGCAGCCAAGGGGACGGGGGGGCCTACAATGAGCAGTTCTTC. Its protein is CASSQGDGGAYNEQFF.

The chain couples TRBV28 to TRBJ1-4; 10 nucleotides align to TRBD1. V lost 6 bases, J lost 7 bases, and 5 bases stayed unmatched. Germline loops: CDR1 MDHEN, CDR2 SYDVKM. This CDR3 is 14 amino acids long. The CDR3 DNA reads TGTGCCAGCAGGGGGACAGGGGTTCTTGAAAAACTGTTTTTT. Amino acid sequence: CASRGTGVLEKLFF.

The chain couples TRBV2 to TRBJ1-2; D is uncertain. Germline assignment: CDR1 SNHLY and CDR2 FYNNEI. The CDR3 spans 13 residues. V lost 2 bases, J lost 0 bases, and 4 bases lay in between. The CDR3 here is CASSESANYGYTF. Here the CDR3 DNA reads TGTGCCAGCAGTGAATCGGCTAACTATGGCTACACCTTC. The full variable domain, its missing parts supplied by reference TRBV2 and TRBJ1-2, is EPEVTQTPSHQVTQMGQEVILRCVPISNHLYFYWYRQILGQKVEFLVSFYNNEISEKSEIFDDQFSVERPDGSNFTLKIRSTKLEDSAMYFCASSESANYGYTFGSGTRLTVV.

The chain carries TRBV4-3 and TRBJ1-5; a weak D match, TRBD1 (6 bases). This CDR3 comprises 14 residues. Trimming removed 3 bases at V and 7 bases at J, with 13 bases between. In germline, CDR1 is LGHNA, CDR2 YSLEER. The CDR3 protein is CASSHHGQFQPQHF. In nucleotides, the CDR3 is TGCGCCAGCAGCCACCACGGACAGTTCCAGCCCCAGCATTTT.

CDR3: CASRGGASYNSPLHF. The CDR3 DNA reads as TGTGCCAGCAGGGGGGGGGCTTCCTATAATTCACCCCTCCACTTT. The rearrangement uses TRBV28 and TRBJ1-6; the D gene is possibly TRBD1 (6 bases). The CDR3 covers 15 residues. The V and J ends lost 6 bases and 1 base respectively, with 10 bases between them. The germline V gene has CDR1 MDHEN and CDR2 SYDVKM.

CDR3 sequence (DNA): TGTGCCAGCAGGGTAGGGGACAGGGAATACGAGCAGTACTTC. Its protein is CASRVGDREYEQYF. The gene calls are TRBV28 and TRBJ2-7, with 9 bases fitting TRBD1. Germline CDR1 is MDHEN and CDR2 is SYDVKM. This CDR3 region has 14 residues. Trimming removed 6 bases from V and 4 bases from J; junction bases left unmatched: 7.

This chain joins TRBV15 and TRBJ2-1, with a tentative D call TRBD1 (6 bases). Germline V gene data show CDR1 as LNHNV and CDR2 as YYDKDF (reference sequence). Deletions cut 0 bases from V and 10 bases from J, with 13 bases between. The CDR3 covers 14 residues. CDR3: CATSRDWGRGEQFF. The DNA for the CDR3 is TGTGCCACCAGCAGAGATTGGGGGCGCGGCGAGCAGTTCTTC. Full variable domain (missing parts from reference TRBV15 and TRBJ2-1): DAMVIQNPRYQVTQFGKPVTLSCSQTLNHNVMYWYQQKSSQAPKLLFHYYDKDFNNEADTPDNFQSRRPNTSFCFLDIRSPGLGDTAMYLCATSRDWGRGEQFFGPGTRLTVL.

The V gene is TRBV5-1, the J gene TRBJ2-7, with TRBD1 identical over 10 bases. The V segment lost 5 bases and the J segment 3 bases; nucleotides outside the gene matches: 8. This CDR3 contains 15 residues. In germline, CDR1 is SGHRS, CDR2 YFSETQ. The CDR3 is CASRFGTGEGYEQYF. The CDR3 DNA sequence: TGCGCCAGCAGGTTTGGGACAGGGGAGGGCTACGAGCAGTACTTC.

V gene TRBV19 combines with J gene TRBJ1-5, with D perhaps matching TRBD1 (6 bases). Trimming stripped 6 bases from V and 7 bases from J, with 10 bases between. Germline CDR1 LNHDA, CDR2 SQIVND (reference sequence). The CDR3 covers 12 residues. The CDR3 sequence is CASRPRGQPQHF. CDR3 coding DNA: TGTGCCAGTAGGCCCAGGGGACAGCCCCAGCATTTT.

The sample holds a few counts of this clone. The V and J genes are TRBV7-2 and TRBJ2-3, with a possible D match to TRBD1 (5 bases). This CDR3 has 15 residues. Looked up from germline, CDR1 is SGHTA and CDR2 is FQGNSA. Trimming left V 2 bases short and J 4 bases short, with 13 bases between. The CDR3 DNA sequence: TGTGCCAGCAGCTTAAGGGGAAAGGACCCAGATACGCAGTATTTT. It codes for CASSLRGKDPDTQYF.

CDR3 nucleotides: TGCGCCAGCAGCCAAGATAGGGGCAGGGGAAACTATGGCTACACCTTC. Its protein product is CASSQDRGRGNYGYTF. This chain uses TRBV4-3 with TRBJ1-2; TRBD1 is a possible D gene (6 bases). Germline V CDR1 and CDR2: LGHNA, YSLEER. Trimming took 0 bases from V and 2 from J, leaving 13 bases between them. This CDR3 has 16 amino acids.

The rearrangement joins TRBV5-1 to TRBJ2-2; D not resolved. Germline CDR1 SGHRS, CDR2 YFSETQ. V was cut by 0 bases and J by 4 bases, with 10 bases left in between. This CDR3 contains 15 residues. CDR3 nucleotides: TGCGCCAGCAGCTTGGGCCCCTCGGGCACCGGGGAGCTGTTTTTT. Amino acid sequence: CASSLGPSGTGELFF.

The chain carries TRBV5-1 and TRBJ1-1; perhaps TRBD1 as D (5 bases). The germline CDR1 and CDR2 sequences are SGHRS and YFSETQ. Trimming shortened V by 4 bases and J by 0 bases, and 10 bases separated the two germline ends. The CDR3 extends over 14 amino acids. As DNA, the CDR3 is TGCGCCAGCAGCGTCACAGGAATGAACACTGAAGCTTTCTTT. Protein: CASSVTGMNTEAFF.

This clone is a singleton in its sample. The chain recombines TRBV4-3 with TRBJ2-3, with 8 nucleotides matching TRBD1. V trimming: 4 bases; J trimming: 2 bases; junction bases outside the gene matches: 5. Germline V gives CDR1 LGHNA, CDR2 YSLEER. This CDR3 region has 15 residues. The chain's CDR3 is CASSLQGGPTDTQYF. For the CDR3, the DNA is TGCGCCAGCAGCCTACAGGGGGGCCCCACAGATACGCAGTATTTT.

J is TRBJ2-3 and V is TRBV11-2; possibly TRBD1 for D (5 bases). V dropped 5 bases and J dropped 6 bases, with 9 bases sitting between them. Per germline, CDR1 SGHAT and CDR2 FQNNGV. There are 12 residues in the CDR3. The CDR3, as DNA: TGTGCCAGCAGCCCACCAGGGGATACGCAGTATTTT. It yields the protein CASSPPGDTQYF.

The gene calls are TRBV30 and TRBJ2-1, with 7 bases lining up with TRBD2. Germline CDR1 is GTSNPN and CDR2 is SVGIG (reference sequence). Losses at the gene ends were 3 bases for V and 4 bases for J; bases not matched to a gene: 6. This CDR3 contains 14 residues. In DNA form, the CDR3 reads TGTGCCTGGAGCGGGACTACCCGTTACAATGAGCAGTTCTTC. Protein product: CAWSGTTRYNEQFF. The full variable domain, with the rest looked up from reference TRBV30 and TRBJ2-1, is SQTIHQWPATLVQPVGSPLSLECTVEGTSNPNLYWYRQAAGRGLQLLFYSVGIGQISSEVPQNLSASRPQDRQFILSSKKLLLSDSGFYLCAWSGTTRYNEQFFGPGTRLTVL.

Concerning this clone itself: The sample contains more than one DNA sequence encoding this CDR3. The chain employs TRBV5-1 and TRBJ2-1; 14 bases align to TRBD2. From germline, CDR1 is SGHRS and CDR2 YFSETQ. The CDR3 is made up of 16 amino acids. J lost 4 bases, V lost 0 bases, and 0 bases had no gene match. The CDR3 region is CASSLGLAGGYNEQFF. As DNA, the CDR3 is TGCGCCAGCAGCTTGGGACTAGCGGGGGGGTACAATGAGCAGTTCTTC.

The V gene is TRBV30, the J gene TRBJ2-7, with D possibly matching TRBD2 (7 bases). The V and J ends lost 5 bases and 6 bases respectively, with 14 bases between them. From germline, CDR1 is GTSNPN and CDR2 SVGIG (reference sequence). The length of the CDR3 is 12 residues. CDR3 protein: CAWEGGGFEQYF. The CDR3 coding sequence is TGTGCCTGGGAGGGAGGGGGATTCGAGCAGTACTTC.